Each of the 29 T cell receptor beta chains below was sequenced from the same sample in a study of response to subunit inactivated influenza vaccine. TCRdb re-called the RT-PCR reads with MiXCR, one entry per CDR3 protein. The data show more than 550,000 distinct CDR3 sequences, around 11% seen once. Sequencing used PBMCs from blood, obtained on the day of vaccination. Receptor source: a man aged 45-65 years who received an inactivated influenza vaccine.

This clonotype was detected ten times or more. The V gene is TRBV5-1, the J gene TRBJ2-7; the D is unclear. The V gene's germline CDR1 is SGHRS and CDR2 YFSETQ. V lost 2 bases to trimming and J lost 0 bases, with 9 bases between them. This CDR3 comprises 14 residues. The CDR3 DNA follows: TGCGCCAGCAGCTTCTCAGCCCCCTCCTACGAGCAGTACTTC. It encodes CASSFSAPSYEQYF.

At least ten counts were recorded for this clonotype. The chain joins TRBV27 to TRBJ2-3, with a possible D match to TRBD2 (7 bases). There are 15 residues in the CDR3. Germline assignment: CDR1 MNHEY and CDR2 SMNVEV (reference sequence). Trimming took 4 bases from V and 2 from J, leaving 13 bases between them. The CDR3 nucleotides read TGTGCCAGCAGTTCCCCCGGGGGGCCCACAGATACGCAGTATTTT. Its translation: CASSSPGGPTDTQYF.

The V and J genes are TRBV5-1 and TRBJ1-2; D not resolved. This CDR3 is 13 amino acids long. Germline assignment: CDR1 SGHRS and CDR2 YFSETQ. The V end was cut by 2 bases, the J end by 8 bases, with 13 bases between. CDR3 region: CASSLRGLEGYTF. CDR3 bases: TGCGCCAGCAGCTTACGAGGGTTAGAAGGCTACACCTTC. Together with reference TRBV5-1 and TRBJ1-2, the CDR3 gives the full variable domain: KAGVTQTPRYLIKTRGQQVTLSCSPISGHRSVSWYQQTPGQGLQFLFEYFSETQRNKGNFPGRFSGRQFSNSRSEMNVSTLELGDSALYLCASSLRGLEGYTFGSGTRLTVV.

This clonotype was counted ten times or more. The chain employs TRBV29-1 and TRBJ2-3; 7 bases fit TRBD1. The CDR3 totals 13 residues. CDR1 is SQVTM, CDR2 ANQGSEA, per germline. The V and J ends lost 8 bases and 1 base, in that order; junction bases with no gene match: 6. The DNA of the CDR3 is TGCAGCCCCGGACAGGTTCGCACAGATACGCAGTATTTT. Translated: CSPGQVRTDTQYF.

This clonotype showed up just a few times. The chain employs TRBV6-4 and TRBJ2-3; perhaps D is TRBD1 or TRBD2 (5 bases each). This CDR3 has 14 amino acids. Trimming pared 4 bases from V and 4 bases from J, leaving 12 bases between. Germline V lookup: CDR1 MRHNA, CDR2 SNTAGT. CDR3 nucleotides: TGTGCCAGCAGTGCAGGGAGTGAGGCAGATACGCAGTATTTT. Protein sequence: CASSAGSEADTQYF.

This clonotype was seen a handful of times. The chain couples TRBV3-1 to TRBJ2-3, with TRBD2 matching 11 bases. Germline values: CDR1 LGHDT, CDR2 YNNKEL (reference sequence). J lost 5 bases, V lost 2 bases, and 6 bases had no gene match. The CDR3 extends over 16 amino acids. CDR3 region: CASSQLAGGLGDTQYF. CDR3 DNA sequence: TGTGCCAGCAGCCAACTAGCGGGGGGACTGGGAGATACGCAGTATTTT.

This clonotype came up a few times. The chain uses TRBV10-1 and TRBJ2-7; 8 bases line up with TRBD2. CDR1 is WNHNN and CDR2 is SYGVQD in the germline V gene (reference sequence). Unmatched junction bases numbered 15, after V lost 0 bases and J lost 2 bases. The CDR3 totals 19 residues. The CDR3 nucleotides are TGCGCCAGCAGTGAGTCGAGCGGGGGCGCCGGAAAGAGCCCCTACGAGCAGTACTTC. It specifies CASSESSGGAGKSPYEQYF.

The genes are TRBV6-1 and TRBJ2-5; D is perhaps TRBD2 (5 bases). V shed 7 bases and J shed 4 bases, with 19 bases lying between them. The germline gives CDR1 MNHNS, CDR2 SASEGT. The CDR3 extends over 15 amino acids. This CDR3 is CASTLGSSWGETQYF. The DNA of the CDR3 is TGTGCCAGCACCTTAGGGAGTTCGTGGGGAGAGACCCAGTACTTC.

This clonotype was seen a few times. The V call is TRBV29-1, the J call TRBJ2-2; 10 nucleotides agree with TRBD2. The germline gives CDR1 SQVTM, CDR2 ANQGSEA. The CDR3 spans 14 residues. With V trimmed by 5 bases and J by 7 bases, 7 bases remained unmatched. The CDR3, as DNA: TGCAGCGTTCTAGCGGGAGCGAGCGGCGGGGAGCTGTTTTTT. It is translated as CSVLAGASGGELFF.

This clonotype showed up many times. For the CDR3, the DNA is TGCAGTGCTCCCAGACGGGGGCACACCTACGAGCAGTACTTC. The encoded protein is CSAPRRGHTYEQYF. The rearrangement joins TRBV20-1 to TRBJ2-7; the D call may be TRBD1 or TRBD2 (6 bases each). In germline, CDR1 is DFQATT, CDR2 SNEGSKA (reference sequence). This CDR3 spans 14 amino acids. V lost 5 bases, J lost 2 bases, and 16 bases lay in between.

This clonotype has more than one count but fewer than ten. The rearrangement uses TRBV6-5 and TRBJ2-1; TRBD1 matches at 7 bases. Germline trimming cut 0 bases from V and 14 bases from J; bases unmatched to any gene: 4. The V gene's germline CDR1 is MNHEY and CDR2 SVGAGI. The CDR3 spans 12 residues. CDR3 in amino acids: CASSYSLGQKFF. The CDR3 coding sequence is TGTGCCAGCAGTTACTCTTTGGGACAGAAGTTCTTC.

The chain uses TRBV3-1 and TRBJ2-4; perhaps TRBD1 as D (6 bases). Germline CDR1 reads LGHDT; CDR2 reads YNNKEL (reference sequence). This CDR3 has 13 amino acids. Trimming removed 3 bases at V and 4 bases at J, with 7 bases between. CDR3 DNA: TGTGCCAGCAGCCACGGACAGAAAAACATTCAGTACTTC. Protein product: CASSHGQKNIQYF.

This clonotype was recorded a few times. The chain couples TRBV2 to TRBJ2-3; the D is unclear. V was pared by 5 bases and J by 3 bases, with 12 bases between. Germline lookup yields CDR1 SNHLY and CDR2 FYNNEI. This CDR3 region has 14 residues. This CDR3 reads CASSKSLGTDTQYF. For the CDR3, the DNA is TGTGCCAGCAGTAAAAGTCTGGGGACAGATACGCAGTATTTT.

This sequence joins TRBV18 and TRBJ1-1, with D perhaps TRBD1 (5 bases). The germline V gene encodes CDR1 KGHSH and CDR2 LQKENI. There are 13 residues in the CDR3. Trimming pared 6 bases from V and 0 bases from J, leaving 8 bases between. CDR3 sequence reads: CASSGGMNTEAFF. The DNA of the CDR3 is TGTGCCAGCTCGGGGGGTATGAACACTGAAGCTTTCTTT.

This clonotype was seen many times. The rearrangement links TRBV21-1 to TRBJ2-3. TRBV21-1 is listed as a pseudogene. The CDR3 contains 9 residues. CDR3 DNA: TGTGCCAGCAGCAAATTTACGTATTTT. Encoded protein: CASSKFTYF.

This clonotype was observed a handful of times. CDR3 residues: CASSRQTAEETQYF. The CDR3 nucleotides are TGTGCCAGCAGCAGACAGACCGCAGAAGAGACCCAGTACTTC. The chain recombines TRBV7-2 with TRBJ2-5, with D possibly matching TRBD1 (5 bases). Trimming cost V 5 bases and J 3 bases, with 13 bases left between them. Germline CDR1 and CDR2: SGHTA and FQGNSA. CDR3 length: 14 amino acids.

This clonotype was picked up a small number of times. V gene TRBV7-2 combines with J gene TRBJ2-7; TRBD2 might be the D (6 bases). The CDR3 length is 15 residues. CDR1 and CDR2 from the germline V gene are SGHTA and FQGNSA. The V gene lost 2 bases and the J gene lost 1 base, with 12 bases spanning the gap. This CDR3 is CASSLSNGGSYEQYF. The CDR3 DNA follows: TGTGCCAGCAGCTTAAGCAACGGGGGATCCTACGAGCAGTACTTC.

The chain couples TRBV12-3 or TRBV12-4 to TRBJ2-7, with 10 positions matching TRBD1. The CDR3 length is 15 residues. J gave up 4 bases and V 5 bases, and 8 bases lay outside the gene matches. In nucleotides, the CDR3 is TGTGCCAGCAGTGCACCGGGACAGGGGCCGTACGAGCAGTACTTC. Translated, it gives CASSAPGQGPYEQYF.

The rearrangement uses TRBV20-1 and TRBJ2-5, with D uncertain. In germline, CDR1 is DFQATT, CDR2 SNEGSKA (reference sequence). V lost 0 bases and J 4 bases, leaving 9 bases between the germline ends. The CDR3 consists of 13 residues. The CDR3 DNA is TGCAGTGCTAGAGATAACCTGCCAGAGACCCAGTACTTC. Protein sequence: CSARDNLPETQYF.

This clonotype has a count of ten or more. CDR3 amino acids: CASSLVRVSTDTQYF. CDR3 in DNA: TGTGCCAGCAGCTTAGTACGGGTGAGCACAGATACGCAGTATTTT. The V call is TRBV13, the J call TRBJ2-3; D gene unclear. V gave up 1 base and J gave up 0 bases, with 8 bases separating them. The CDR3 sequence is 15 residues long. CDR1 and CDR2 (germline): PRHDT, FYEKMQ (reference sequence).

The V and J genes are TRBV4-2 and TRBJ2-1; TRBD1 is a possible D gene (6 bases). The CDR3 runs to 16 residues. Germline V gene sequence: CDR1 LGHNA, CDR2 YNFKEQ. V lost 1 base and J lost 1, with 11 bases in between. CDR3 region: CASSQGQVVSYNEQFF. The CDR3 DNA sequence: TGTGCCAGCAGCCAAGGACAGGTGGTGTCCTACAATGAGCAGTTCTTC.

This clonotype was seen more than once but under ten times. This chain uses TRBV7-8 with TRBJ2-3; D possibly matches TRBD1 or TRBD2 (5 bases each). Germline V gene data show CDR1 as SGHVS and CDR2 as FQNEAQ. This CDR3 comprises 19 residues. The V gene lost 2 bases and the J gene lost 1 base, with 22 bases spanning the gap. This CDR3 reads CASSLSPRGRGTRTDTQYF. The DNA of the CDR3 is TGTGCCAGCAGCTTATCACCCCGGGGACGGGGCACGCGCACAGATACGCAGTATTTT.

This clonotype was observed a handful of times. The V call is TRBV14, the J call TRBJ2-2, with a tentative D call TRBD2 (5 bases). The CDR3 length is 14 residues. Deletions cut 6 bases from V and 6 bases from J, with 14 bases between. CDR1 is SGHDN, CDR2 FVKESK, per germline. The CDR3 region is CASRSSYFAGELFF. CDR3 bases: TGTGCCAGCAGGTCTAGCTATTTCGCCGGGGAGCTGTTTTTT. Based on the CDR3 plus reference TRBV14 and TRBJ2-2, the full variable domain is EAGVTQFPSHSVIEKGQTVTLRCDPISGHDNLYWYRRVMGKEIKFLLHFVKESKQDESGMPNNRFLAERTGGTYSTLKVQPAELEDSGVYFCASRSSYFAGELFFGEGSRLTVL.

This chain connects TRBV29-1 to TRBJ2-1; D remains ambiguous. Germline CDR1 SQVTM, CDR2 ANQGSEA. Trimming stripped 6 bases from V and 2 bases from J, with 17 bases between. The CDR3 consists of 15 residues. This CDR3 is CSVAGRLTPYNEQFF. CDR3 nucleotide sequence: TGCAGCGTCGCTGGACGTCTTACCCCCTACAATGAGCAGTTCTTC.

J is TRBJ2-5 and V is TRBV10-3; 11 bases map to TRBD2. Germline trimming cut 11 bases from V and 3 bases from J; bases unmatched to any gene: 11. The CDR3 consists of 15 residues. Germline V gene lookup returns CDR1 ENHRY and CDR2 SYGVKD. CDR3 amino acids: CAAGASGRPKETQYF. The CDR3 region has the DNA TGTGCCGCGGGGGCTAGCGGGAGGCCTAAAGAGACCCAGTACTTC.

This chain links TRBV5-1 with TRBJ2-3; maybe TRBD1 (6 bases). The CDR3 loop spans 15 amino acids. Looked up from germline, CDR1 is SGHRS and CDR2 is YFSETQ. Trimming removed 0 bases from V and 2 bases from J, with 10 bases in between. As DNA, the CDR3 is TGCGCCAGCAGCTTGGGCCAGGGGAACACAGATACGCAGTATTTT. It yields the protein CASSLGQGNTDTQYF.

This sequence joins TRBV5-1 and TRBJ2-7, with 7 bases identical to TRBD2. The germline V gene has CDR1 SGHRS and CDR2 YFSETQ. The CDR3 extends over 17 amino acids. With V trimmed by 1 base and J by 0 bases, 10 bases remained unmatched. The CDR3 loop reads CASSLRTGGASSYEQYF. In nucleotides, the CDR3 is TGCGCCAGCAGCTTGAGGACGGGAGGAGCGAGCTCCTACGAGCAGTACTTC.

This clonotype occurred many times. The chain joins TRBV28 to TRBJ1-5; D is ambiguous. Trimming removed 8 bases from V and 2 bases from J, with 7 bases in between. The germline gives CDR1 MDHEN, CDR2 SYDVKM. The CDR3 is 12 residues long. In DNA, the CDR3 is TGTGCCAGCGTCAGCCGCAATCAGCCCCAGCATTTT. This translates into CASVSRNQPQHF.

This clonotype was detected only a few times. J is TRBJ1-2 and V is TRBV5-1, with D possibly TRBD1 on 5 matching bases. The germline gives CDR1 SGHRS, CDR2 YFSETQ. The CDR3 has 14 amino acids. Deletions cut 0 bases from V and 4 bases from J, with 10 bases between. The CDR3: CASSLETALYGYTF. The DNA of the CDR3 is TGCGCCAGCAGCTTGGAGACAGCACTCTATGGCTACACCTTC.